These T cell receptor beta chains were read from a single sample in a study of response to subunit inactivated influenza vaccine. TCRdb ran MiXCR on the RT-PCR reads and lists one entry per CDR3 protein. The table shows 170,000 or so distinct CDR3 sequences, with around 10% occurring only once. Specimen: CD8+ T cells sorted from PBMCs, collected less than 25 months after vaccination. The receptors here all came from a man in his fifties or sixties who received an inactivated influenza vaccine. Both conserved end residues are part of each CDR3.

v_gene | CDR3aa
TRBV27 | CASSPDMADYTDTQYF
TRBV12-3/TRBV12-4 | CASSPYGATGELFF
TRBV9 | CASSVGGRVYEQYF
TRBV10-3 | CAISGTSGPLFGELFF
TRBV5-1 | CASTWEVGSYEQYF
TRBV10-3 | CAISELTSGESYNEQFF
TRBV10-2 | CASRGLAGQDTQYF
TRBV12-3/TRBV12-4 | CASSSSRQVSSGNTIYF
TRBV12-5 | CASTGQGRGEQFF
TRBV13 | CASSPRDGTDTQYF
TRBV14 | CASSLGTSGRLEFYTQYF
TRBV7-6 | CASSSNLLAISEQYF
TRBV2 | CASKGGSPYNEQFF
TRBV28 | CASESGRRTGELFF
TRBV3-1 | CASSPRHGDSKGEETQYF
TRBV20-1 | CSAETRTQSTDTQYF
TRBV24-1 | CATEDLDNEQFF
TRBV6-2/TRBV6-3 | CASTETSTYNEQFF
TRBV9 | CASSVDTSYEQYF
TRBV3-1 | CASSQDRFWGPPPPDEQYF